A single sample gave rise to the 18 T cell receptor beta chains below, sequenced in a study of identical twins. Each CDR3 protein gets one entry after TCRdb re-called the 5' RACE reads with MiXCR. This table holds a few hundred thousand distinct CDR3 sequences, about a fifth found once. Sequenced material: naive T cells sorted from blood. The source of these receptors is a man aged 50-60 years in good health.

The chain recombines TRBV5-1 with TRBJ2-3; D is uncertain. Between the trimmed V and J ends, which lost 5 bases and 5 bases, there was a span of 18 bases. In germline, CDR1 is SGHRS, CDR2 YFSETQ. This CDR3 region has 15 residues. The CDR3 bases are TGCGCCAGCAGAAATGCAGTTAAAAGACAAGATACGCAGTATTTT. Its translation is CASRNAVKRQDTQYF.

This chain uses TRBV4-2 with TRBJ2-7, with D perhaps TRBD2 (6 bases). CDR3 length: 15 residues. Deletions cut 5 bases from V and 5 bases from J, with 19 bases between. CDR1 LGHNA and CDR2 YNFKEQ come from the germline V gene. The CDR3 DNA is TGTGCCAGCAGCGAAGGGAGCGGACTACCCGACGAGCAGTACTTC. Amino acids: CASSEGSGLPDEQYF.

This clonotype turned up a few times. V is TRBV3-1 and J is TRBJ2-7, with 10 bases fitting TRBD2. The CDR3 is 14 residues long. The V segment lost 5 bases and the J segment 4 bases; nucleotides outside the gene matches: 5. CDR1 and CDR2 (germline): LGHDT, YNNKEL (reference sequence). The chain's CDR3 is CASSWTSGEYEQYF. For the CDR3, the DNA is TGTGCCAGCAGCTGGACTAGCGGAGAGTACGAGCAGTACTTC.

This clonotype showed up many times. The chain joins TRBV12-3 or TRBV12-4 to TRBJ1-2; D gene ambiguous. This CDR3 is built from 14 residues. V was cut by 6 bases and J by 10 bases, with 21 bases left in between. This CDR3 is CASRRTDADGNYTF. The DNA for the CDR3 is TGTGCCAGCAGGCGGACCGACGCCGATGGGAACTACACCTTC.

The sample holds many counts of this clonotype. The chain uses TRBV29-1 and TRBJ1-1; D call uncertain. With 7 bases removed from V and 4 bases from J, the gap between germline ends came to 13 bases. CDR3 size: 12 residues. Germline assignment: CDR1 SQVTM and CDR2 ANQGSEA. The CDR3 sequence: CSADRRSTEAFF. The CDR3 DNA is TGCAGCGCTGACCGAAGATCCACTGAAGCTTTCTTT.

The rearrangement joins TRBV4-3 to TRBJ2-7, with unresolved D. CDR3 length: 16 residues. In germline, CDR1 is LGHNA, CDR2 YSLEER. Trimming shortened V by 0 bases and J by 2 bases, and 14 bases separated the two germline ends. The CDR3 DNA follows: TGCGCCAGCAGCCAAGATCGGTCGGCCTATACCTACGAGCAGTACTTC. Protein product: CASSQDRSAYTYEQYF.

The chain employs TRBV20-1 and TRBJ2-2, with unresolved D. Trimming removed 6 bases at V and 6 bases at J, with 11 bases between. The CDR3 consists of 12 residues. The germline V gene encodes CDR1 DFQATT and CDR2 SNEGSKA (reference sequence). As DNA, the CDR3 is TGCAGTGCCCCTGGGGTCCCCGGGGAGCTGTTTTTT. Translating gives CSAPGVPGELFF.

The gene calls are TRBV5-1 and TRBJ2-3, with D tentatively TRBD1 (6 bases). Germline V gives CDR1 SGHRS, CDR2 YFSETQ. Deletions cut 0 bases from V and 4 bases from J, with 15 bases between. The CDR3 totals 16 residues. For the CDR3, the DNA is TGCGCCAGCAGCTTGGGACAGGACAGTAACCCAGATACGCAGTATTTT. Amino acid sequence: CASSLGQDSNPDTQYF.

This chain connects TRBV20-1 to TRBJ2-7; 14 bases align to TRBD2. The CDR3 sequence is 17 residues long. Germline trimming cut 3 bases from V and 0 bases from J; bases unmatched to any gene: 7. The germline V gene has CDR1 DFQATT and CDR2 SNEGSKA (reference sequence). In DNA, the CDR3 is TGCAGTGCTAGCCGGGGACTAGCGGGAGCAAACTCCTACGAGCAGTACTTC. It yields the protein CSASRGLAGANSYEQYF.

The chain uses TRBV5-4 and TRBJ2-1; either TRBD1 or TRBD2 may supply D (5 bases each). This CDR3 has 13 amino acids. Per germline, CDR1 SGHNT and CDR2 YYREEE (reference sequence). Trimming shortened V by 4 bases and J by 4 bases, and 9 bases separated the two germline ends. The CDR3 sequence is CASSPWGYNEQFF. The CDR3 DNA reads as TGTGCCAGCAGCCCGTGGGGGTACAATGAGCAGTTCTTC.

In this sample, this clonotype turned up many times. The chain is built from TRBV5-1 and TRBJ2-3, with 13 bases lining up with TRBD2. J lost 3 bases, V lost 5 bases, and 15 bases had no gene match. The CDR3 loop spans 19 amino acids. Per the germline V gene, CDR1 is SGHRS and CDR2 is YFSETQ. CDR3 loop: CASRAAVTSGRMWTDTQYF. The DNA for the CDR3 is TGCGCCAGCAGAGCTGCCGTGACTAGCGGGAGGATGTGGACAGATACGCAGTATTTT.

The chain employs TRBV5-1 and TRBJ2-5, with 10 bases identical to TRBD2. Germline assignment: CDR1 SGHRS and CDR2 YFSETQ. The CDR3 consists of 16 residues. The V and J ends lost 0 bases and 5 bases, in that order; junction bases with no gene match: 7. CDR3 protein: CASSLVGLAAGETQYF. For the CDR3, the DNA is TGCGCCAGCAGCTTGGTAGGACTAGCGGCTGGCGAGACCCAGTACTTC.

The chain couples TRBV7-9 to TRBJ2-7; tentative D call: TRBD1 (6 bases). Trimming removed 5 bases from V and 2 bases from J, with 13 bases in between. The CDR3 has 14 amino acids. CDR1 SEHNR and CDR2 FQNEAQ come from the germline V gene (reference sequence). The CDR3 DNA follows: TGTGCCAGCAGCCCGGGGACACCCACCTACGAGCAGTACTTC. Encoded protein: CASSPGTPTYEQYF.

This sequence joins TRBV4-3 and TRBJ2-1; possible D gene TRBD2, 7 bases. V lost 1 base, J lost 10 bases, and 17 bases lay in between. Germline CDR1 reads LGHNA; CDR2 reads YSLEER. The CDR3 runs to 15 residues. The CDR3 DNA sequence: TGCGCCAGCAGCCAAGGTGTGGGGGGGGCGTGGGAGCAGTTCTTC. Encoded protein: CASSQGVGGAWEQFF.

This sequence joins TRBV20-1 and TRBJ2-3, with TRBD2 identical over 10 bases. CDR1 is DFQATT, CDR2 SNEGSKA, per germline (reference sequence). J gave up 5 bases and V 0 bases, and 11 bases lay outside the gene matches. The CDR3 totals 17 residues. The CDR3 is CSARDPLAGDLRDTQYF. As DNA, the CDR3 is TGCAGTGCTAGAGATCCCCTAGCGGGGGACCTACGAGATACGCAGTATTTT.

The V call is TRBV27, the J call TRBJ2-4; 8 nucleotides match TRBD2. The CDR3 runs to 17 residues. V trimming: 3 bases; J trimming: 3 bases; junction bases outside the gene matches: 10. Germline assignment: CDR1 MNHEY and CDR2 SMNVEV (reference sequence). Written as DNA, the CDR3 is TGTGCCAGCAGTTTGTTTAGCGGGAATCACATCAAAAACATTCAGTACTTC. This codes for CASSLFSGNHIKNIQYF.

The chain combines TRBV4-3 with TRBJ2-7; possibly TRBD2 for D (5 bases). Per germline, CDR1 LGHNA and CDR2 YSLEER. The CDR3 runs to 15 residues. Trimming removed 2 bases at V and 6 bases at J, with 17 bases between. The CDR3 here is CASSQYGRGSREQYF. The CDR3 nucleotides are TGCGCCAGCAGCCAATATGGTCGGGGTAGTCGCGAGCAGTACTTC.

The rearrangement links TRBV24-1 to TRBJ2-2; no reliable D call. The CDR3 totals 16 residues. V lost 0 bases and J lost 0, with 7 bases in between. The germline V gene has CDR1 KGHDR and CDR2 SFDVKD. The DNA for the CDR3 is TGTGCCACCAGTGATTTGTCCGGATCGAACACCGGGGAGCTGTTTTTT. Amino acids: CATSDLSGSNTGELFF.